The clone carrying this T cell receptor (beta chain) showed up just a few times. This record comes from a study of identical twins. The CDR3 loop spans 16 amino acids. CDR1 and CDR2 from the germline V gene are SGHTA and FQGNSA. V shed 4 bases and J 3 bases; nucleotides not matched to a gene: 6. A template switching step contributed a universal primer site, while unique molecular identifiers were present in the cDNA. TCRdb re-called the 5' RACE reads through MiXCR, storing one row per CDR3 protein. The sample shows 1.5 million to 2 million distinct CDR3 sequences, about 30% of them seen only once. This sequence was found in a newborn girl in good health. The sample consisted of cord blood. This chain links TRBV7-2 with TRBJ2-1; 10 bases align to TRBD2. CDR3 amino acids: CASSSSGGAYYNEQFF. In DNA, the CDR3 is TGTGCCAGCAGCTCGAGCGGGGGGGCCTACTACAATGAGCAGTTCTTC.